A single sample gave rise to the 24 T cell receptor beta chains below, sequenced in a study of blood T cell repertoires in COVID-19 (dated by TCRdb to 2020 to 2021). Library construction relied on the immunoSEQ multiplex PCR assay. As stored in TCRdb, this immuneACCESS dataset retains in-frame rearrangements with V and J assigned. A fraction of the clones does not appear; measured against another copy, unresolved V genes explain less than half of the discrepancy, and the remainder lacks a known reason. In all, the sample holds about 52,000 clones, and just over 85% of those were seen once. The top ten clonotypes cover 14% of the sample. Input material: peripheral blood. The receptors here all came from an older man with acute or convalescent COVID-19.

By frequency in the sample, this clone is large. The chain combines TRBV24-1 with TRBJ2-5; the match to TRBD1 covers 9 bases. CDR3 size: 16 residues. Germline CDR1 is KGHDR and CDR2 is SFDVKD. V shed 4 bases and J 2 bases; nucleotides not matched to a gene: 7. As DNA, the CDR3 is TGTGCCACCAGTGAACCCGGGACAGGGAATCAAGAGACCCAGTACTTC. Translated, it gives CATSEPGTGNQETQYF.

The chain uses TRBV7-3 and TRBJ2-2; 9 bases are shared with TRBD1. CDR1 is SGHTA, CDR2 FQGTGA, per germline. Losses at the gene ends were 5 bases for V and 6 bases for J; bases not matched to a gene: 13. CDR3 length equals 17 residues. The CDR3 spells CASSHGTGGENPGELFF. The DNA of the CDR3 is TGTGCCAGCAGCCACGGAACAGGGGGCGAGAATCCCGGGGAGCTGTTTTTT.

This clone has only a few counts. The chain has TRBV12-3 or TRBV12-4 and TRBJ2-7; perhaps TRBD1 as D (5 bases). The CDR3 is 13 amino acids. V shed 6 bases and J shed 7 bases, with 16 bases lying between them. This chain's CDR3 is CASRPGREGEQYF. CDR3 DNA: TGTGCCAGCAGGCCGGGCAGGGAAGGAGAGCAGTACTTC.

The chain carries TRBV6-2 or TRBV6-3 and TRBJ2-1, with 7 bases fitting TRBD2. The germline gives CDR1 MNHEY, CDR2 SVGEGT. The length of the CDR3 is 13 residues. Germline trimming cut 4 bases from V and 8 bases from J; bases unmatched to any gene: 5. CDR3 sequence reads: CASSWNRGDEQFF. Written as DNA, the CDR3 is TGTGCCAGCAGTTGGAATCGGGGGGATGAGCAGTTCTTC.

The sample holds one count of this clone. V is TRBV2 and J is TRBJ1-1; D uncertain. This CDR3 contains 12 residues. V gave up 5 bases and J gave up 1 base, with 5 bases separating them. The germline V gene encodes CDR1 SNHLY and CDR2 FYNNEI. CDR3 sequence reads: CASSSGNTEAFF. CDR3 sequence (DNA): TGTGCCAGCAGTAGCGGGAACACTGAAGCTTTCTTT.

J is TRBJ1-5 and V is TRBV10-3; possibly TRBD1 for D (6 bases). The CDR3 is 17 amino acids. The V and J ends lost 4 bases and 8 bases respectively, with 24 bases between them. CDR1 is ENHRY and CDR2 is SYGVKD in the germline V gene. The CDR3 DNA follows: TGTGCCATCAGTGCGGCCCCAAGGGGGGGGTCTGTCGAGCCCCAGCATTTT. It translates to CAISAAPRGGSVEPQHF.

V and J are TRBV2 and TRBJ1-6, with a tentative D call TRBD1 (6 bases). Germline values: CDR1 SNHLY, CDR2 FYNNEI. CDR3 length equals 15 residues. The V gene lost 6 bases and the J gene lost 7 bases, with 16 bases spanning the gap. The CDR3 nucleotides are TGTGCCAGCAGACTACAGGGAGGGACAAATTCACCCCTCCACTTT. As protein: CASRLQGGTNSPLHF. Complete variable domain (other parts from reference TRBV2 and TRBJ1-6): EPEVTQTPSHQVTQMGQEVILRCVPISNHLYFYWYRQILGQKVEFLVSFYNNEISEKSEIFDDQFSVERPDGSNFTLKIRSTKLEDSAMYFCASRLQGGTNSPLHFGNGTRLTVT.

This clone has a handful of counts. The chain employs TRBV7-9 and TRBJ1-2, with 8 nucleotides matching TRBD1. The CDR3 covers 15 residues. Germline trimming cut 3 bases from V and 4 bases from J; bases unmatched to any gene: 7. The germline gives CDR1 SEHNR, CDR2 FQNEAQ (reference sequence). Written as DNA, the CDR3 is TGTGCCAGCAGCTTCGCAGGGGGCGGGTCCTATGGCTACACCTTC. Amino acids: CASSFAGGGSYGYTF.

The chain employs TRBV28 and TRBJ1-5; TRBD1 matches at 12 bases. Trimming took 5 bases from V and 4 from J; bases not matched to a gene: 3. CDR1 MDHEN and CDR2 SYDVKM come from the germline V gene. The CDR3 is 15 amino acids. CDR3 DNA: TGTGCCAGCAGTGTGGGACAGGGGGCGAATCAGCCCCAGCATTTT. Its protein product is CASSVGQGANQPQHF.

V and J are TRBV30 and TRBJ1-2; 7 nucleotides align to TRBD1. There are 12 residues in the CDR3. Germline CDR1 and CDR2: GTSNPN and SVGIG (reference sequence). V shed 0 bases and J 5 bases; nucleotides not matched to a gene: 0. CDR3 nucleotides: TGTGCCTGGAGTGTACAGGGGTATGGCTACACCTTC. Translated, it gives CAWSVQGYGYTF.

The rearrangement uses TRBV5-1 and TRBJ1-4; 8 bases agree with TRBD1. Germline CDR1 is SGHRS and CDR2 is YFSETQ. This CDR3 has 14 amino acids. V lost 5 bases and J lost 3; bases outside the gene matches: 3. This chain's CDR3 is CASRGTGSNEKLFF. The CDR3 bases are TGCGCCAGCAGAGGGACAGGCTCTAATGAAAAACTGTTTTTT.

The CDR3 nucleotides read TGTGCCAGCAGCGCTGGGACTAGTCCTTCCTACAATGAGCAGTTCTTC. As protein: CASSAGTSPSYNEQFF. The V and J genes are TRBV9 and TRBJ2-1, with 8 nucleotides matching TRBD2. The CDR3 has 16 amino acids. Germline V gene data show CDR1 as SGDLS and CDR2 as YYNGEE. The junction had 6 bases not matched to a gene; V was cut back by 3 bases and J by 1 base.

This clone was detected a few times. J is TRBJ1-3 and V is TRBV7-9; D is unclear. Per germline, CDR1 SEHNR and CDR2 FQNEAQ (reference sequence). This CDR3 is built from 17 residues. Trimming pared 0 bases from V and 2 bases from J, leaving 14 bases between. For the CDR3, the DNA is TGTGCCAGCAGCTTAGCCGGGTTCGCAATTCCTGGAAACACCATATATTTT. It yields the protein CASSLAGFAIPGNTIYF.

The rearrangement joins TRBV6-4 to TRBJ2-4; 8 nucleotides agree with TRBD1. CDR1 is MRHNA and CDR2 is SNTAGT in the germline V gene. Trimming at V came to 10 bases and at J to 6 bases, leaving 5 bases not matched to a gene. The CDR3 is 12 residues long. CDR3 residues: CATQGATNIQYF. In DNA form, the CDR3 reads TGTGCCACCCAGGGGGCGACAAACATTCAGTACTTC.

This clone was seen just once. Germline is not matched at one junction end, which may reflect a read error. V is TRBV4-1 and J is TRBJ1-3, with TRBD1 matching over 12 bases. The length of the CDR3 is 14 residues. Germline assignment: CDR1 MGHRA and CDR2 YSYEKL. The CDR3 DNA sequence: TGCGCCAGCAGGGGACAGGGGGCTGGAGACACCATATATTTT. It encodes CASRGQGAGDTIYF.

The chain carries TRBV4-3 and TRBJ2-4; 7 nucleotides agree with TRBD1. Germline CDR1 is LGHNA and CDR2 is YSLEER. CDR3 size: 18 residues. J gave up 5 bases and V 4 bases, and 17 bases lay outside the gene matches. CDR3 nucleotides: TGCGCCAGCAGCCGAAAGGTAGGACAGGCGAGGTCGGAAAACATTCAGTACTTC. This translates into CASSRKVGQARSENIQYF.

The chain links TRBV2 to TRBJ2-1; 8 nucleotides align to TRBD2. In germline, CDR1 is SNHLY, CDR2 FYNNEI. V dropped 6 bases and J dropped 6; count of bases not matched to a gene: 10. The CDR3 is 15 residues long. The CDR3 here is CASSDPGGGSNEQFF. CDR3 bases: TGTGCCAGCAGCGATCCGGGAGGGGGGAGCAATGAGCAGTTCTTC.

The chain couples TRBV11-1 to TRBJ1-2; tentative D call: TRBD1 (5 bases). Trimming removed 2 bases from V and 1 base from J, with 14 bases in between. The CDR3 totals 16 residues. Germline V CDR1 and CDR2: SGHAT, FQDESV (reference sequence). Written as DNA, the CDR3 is TGTGCCAGCAGCTTAAATGGAGACAGTATTAACTATGGCTACACCTTC. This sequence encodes CASSLNGDSINYGYTF.

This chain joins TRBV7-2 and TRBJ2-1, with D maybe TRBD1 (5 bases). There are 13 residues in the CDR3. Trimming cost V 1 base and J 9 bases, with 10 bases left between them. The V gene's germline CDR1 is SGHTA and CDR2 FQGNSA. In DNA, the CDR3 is TGTGCCAGCAGCTTAGAGGTCCAGGGTGAGCAGTTCTTC. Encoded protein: CASSLEVQGEQFF. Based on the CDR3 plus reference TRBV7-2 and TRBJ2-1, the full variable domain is GAGVSQSPSNKVTEKGKDVELRCDPISGHTALYWYRQSLGQGLEFLIYFQGNSAPDKSGLPSDRFSAERTGGSVSTLTIQRTQQEDSAVYLCASSLEVQGEQFFGPGTRLTVL.

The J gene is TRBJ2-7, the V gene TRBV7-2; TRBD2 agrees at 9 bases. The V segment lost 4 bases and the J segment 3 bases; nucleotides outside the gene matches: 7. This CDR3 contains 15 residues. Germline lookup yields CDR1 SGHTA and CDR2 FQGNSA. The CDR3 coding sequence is TGTGCCAGCAGCTCAAGCGGGAGGTCGATCTACGAGCAGTACTTC. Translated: CASSSSGRSIYEQYF.

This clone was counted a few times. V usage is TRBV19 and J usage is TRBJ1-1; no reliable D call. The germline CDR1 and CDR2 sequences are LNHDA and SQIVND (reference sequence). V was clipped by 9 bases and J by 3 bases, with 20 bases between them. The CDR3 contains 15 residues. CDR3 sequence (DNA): TGTGCCAGCCAACGGGTGGAGGCGGTGTACACTGAAGCTTTCTTT. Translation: CASQRVEAVYTEAFF.

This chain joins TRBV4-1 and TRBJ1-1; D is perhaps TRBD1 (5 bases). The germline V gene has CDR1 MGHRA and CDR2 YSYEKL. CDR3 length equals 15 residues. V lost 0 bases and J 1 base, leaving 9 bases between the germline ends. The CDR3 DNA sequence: TGCGCCAGCAGCCAAGAAGGGGCCTCGAACACTGAAGCTTTCTTT. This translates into CASSQEGASNTEAFF.

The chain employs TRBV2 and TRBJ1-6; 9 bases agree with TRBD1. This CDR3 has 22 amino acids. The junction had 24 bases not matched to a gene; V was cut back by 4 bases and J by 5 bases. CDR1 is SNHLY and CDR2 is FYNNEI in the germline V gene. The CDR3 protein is CASSGRLSPGQGPRKDNSPLHF. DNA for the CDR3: TGTGCCAGCAGTGGACGACTTAGCCCGGGACAGGGCCCACGAAAAGATAATTCACCCCTCCACTTT. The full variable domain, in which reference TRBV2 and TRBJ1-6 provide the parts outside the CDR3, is EPEVTQTPSHQVTQMGQEVILRCVPISNHLYFYWYRQILGQKVEFLVSFYNNEISEKSEIFDDQFSVERPDGSNFTLKIRSTKLEDSAMYFCASSGRLSPGQGPRKDNSPLHFGNGTRLTVT.

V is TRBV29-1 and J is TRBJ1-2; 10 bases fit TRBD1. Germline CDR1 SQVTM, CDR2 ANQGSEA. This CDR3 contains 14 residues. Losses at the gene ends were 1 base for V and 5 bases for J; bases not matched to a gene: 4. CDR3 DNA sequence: TGCAGCGTTGAAGGGAGGACAGGGGGGTATGGCTACACCTTC. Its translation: CSVEGRTGGYGYTF.